What follows is one T cell receptor beta chain and its context. The antigen is unknown. Unmatched junction bases numbered 9, after V lost 9 bases and J lost 1 base. The CDR3 is 14 residues long. CDR1 MNHEY and CDR2 SVGAGI come from the germline V gene. The record originates from a study of cytomegalovirus exposure and HLA in healthy donors. Study-wide results and caveats: In most subjects, TCR beta sequences reportedly gave accurate predictions of HLA-A and HLA-B alleles. With high specificity and sensitivity, the classifier reportedly diagnosed cytomegalovirus status. Some TCR beta chains (164 of them) were listed as cytomegalovirus-associated. Specificity for CMV antigens was confirmed in vitro for a few of the CMV-associated chains.

A multiplex PCR was run with 60 Vbeta primers and 13 Jbeta primers. Generated by immunoSEQ multiplex PCR, the TCRdb table keeps only in-frame clones and is missing some. The sample shows about 170,000 clones, 55% to 65% of them seen only once. The chain links TRBV6-5 to TRBJ2-7; 7 bases map to TRBD1. The TCR sequence derives from a middle-aged man in good health and CMV-seronegative. Material for sequencing was PBMCs. The CDR3 reads CASSTGSGSYEQYF. CDR3 bases: TGTGCCAGTTCGACAGGGTCGGGTTCCTACGAGCAGTACTTC.